What follows are 21 T cell receptor beta chains derived from one specimen sequenced in a study of T cells after yellow fever vaccination. TCRdb passed the 5' RACE reads through MiXCR, listing each CDR3 protein once. The table shows a few hundred thousand distinct CDR3 sequences, with roughly 3.5% occurring only once. The specimen was PBMCs, collected on the day of the yellow fever booster vaccination. The origin of the receptors is a man younger than 35 who received the YFV17D yellow fever vaccine.

This clonotype was seen more than once but under ten times. CDR3 sequence reads: CASSYSRTAYEQYF. CDR3 sequence (DNA): TGTGCCAGCAGTTACTCGAGGACCGCATACGAGCAGTACTTC. The J gene is TRBJ2-7, the V gene TRBV6-5, with no clear D. V was cut by 0 bases and J by 4 bases, with 10 bases left in between. Germline-derived CDR1 and CDR2 are MNHEY and SVGAGI. This CDR3 comprises 14 residues.

V and J are TRBV27 and TRBJ2-2, with D maybe TRBD2 (6 bases). V lost 2 bases, J lost 7 bases, and 11 bases lay in between. The length of the CDR3 is 14 residues. Germline CDR1 MNHEY, CDR2 SMNVEV (reference sequence). DNA of the CDR3: TGTGCCAGCAGTTTACTAGCGCTTGGCGGGGAGCTGTTTTTT. Amino acids: CASSLLALGGELFF.

This clonotype was counted a few times. The chain couples TRBV7-2 to TRBJ2-5; a possible D gene is TRBD1 (6 bases). The CDR3 consists of 14 residues. Trimming took off 2 bases at V and 5 bases at J, with 12 bases between the two ends. The germline V gene encodes CDR1 SGHTA and CDR2 FQGNSA. The CDR3 reads CASSLRQAGETQYF. The CDR3 DNA follows: TGTGCCAGCAGCTTAAGACAGGCGGGTGAGACCCAGTACTTC.

The chain links TRBV7-2 to TRBJ1-1, with TRBD1 as a possible D gene (6 bases). The CDR3 loop spans 15 amino acids. V gave up 2 bases and J gave up 6 bases, with 16 bases separating them. Germline CDR1 reads SGHTA; CDR2 reads FQGNSA. The CDR3 region has the DNA TGTGCCAGCAGCTTAAGGGGGGGGTGTATCGCTGAAGCTTTCTTT. Translation: CASSLRGGCIAEAFF. Full variable domain (rest looked up from reference TRBV7-2 and TRBJ1-1): GAGVSQSPSNKVTEKGKDVELRCDPISGHTALYWYRQSLGQGLEFLIYFQGNSAPDKSGLPSDRFSAERTGGSVSTLTIQRTQQEDSAVYLCASSLRGGCIAEAFFGQGTRLTVV.

This clonotype showed up many times. In DNA, the CDR3 is TGTGCCAGCAGCTTAGGGGGTTGGGAGACCCAGTACTTC. Amino acid sequence: CASSLGGWETQYF. The chain carries TRBV11-2 and TRBJ2-5; no reliable D call. The CDR3 runs to 13 residues. CDR1 and CDR2 (germline): SGHAT, FQNNGV. V was shortened by 1 base and J by 5 bases, with 8 bases between the two germline ends.

The sample holds many counts of this clonotype. V gene TRBV7-6 combines with J gene TRBJ1-3, with D maybe TRBD1 (5 bases). This CDR3 spans 18 amino acids. Trimming stripped 2 bases from V and 0 bases from J, with 17 bases between. Germline lookup yields CDR1 SGHVS and CDR2 FNYEAQ. CDR3 sequence reads: CASSLSPPAGISGNTIYF. As DNA, the CDR3 is TGTGCCAGCAGCTTATCCCCTCCCGCAGGGATCTCTGGAAACACCATATATTTT.

This clonotype was detected only a few times. This chain uses TRBV24-1 with TRBJ2-1, with D possibly TRBD1 on 5 matching bases. Germline V lookup: CDR1 KGHDR, CDR2 SFDVKD. V dropped 0 bases and J dropped 12 bases, with 11 bases sitting between them. The CDR3 is 13 amino acids. The CDR3 loop is CATSDLQGEMQFF. The CDR3 DNA sequence: TGTGCCACCAGTGATTTGCAGGGCGAGATGCAGTTCTTC.

The sample holds a few counts of this clonotype. The V gene is TRBV20-1, the J gene TRBJ2-3; D remains ambiguous. V shed 2 bases and J shed 7 bases, with 13 bases lying between them. The CDR3 has 13 residues. The germline V gene encodes CDR1 DFQATT and CDR2 SNEGSKA (reference sequence). DNA of the CDR3: TGCAGTGCTAGATTCGGAGCGTGGAATACGCAGTATTTT. Its protein is CSARFGAWNTQYF.

This clonotype was counted many times. The chain carries TRBV7-9 and TRBJ2-5; TRBD1 is a possible D gene (6 bases). Germline V gives CDR1 SEHNR, CDR2 FQNEAQ (reference sequence). The V and J ends lost 5 bases and 2 bases respectively, with 12 bases between them. This CDR3 is built from 14 residues. The chain's CDR3 is CASSPRGQQETQYF. Here the CDR3 DNA reads TGTGCCAGCAGCCCGAGAGGACAGCAAGAGACCCAGTACTTC. Complete variable domain (other parts from reference TRBV7-9 and TRBJ2-5): DTGVSQNPRHKITKRGQNVTFRCDPISEHNRLYWYRQTLGQGPEFLTYFQNEAQLEKSRLLSDRFSAERPKGSFSTLEIQRTEQGDSAMYLCASSPRGQQETQYFGPGTRLLVL.

This clonotype was picked up a small number of times. This chain connects TRBV5-1 to TRBJ2-5; 7 bases match TRBD2. Per the germline V gene, CDR1 is SGHRS and CDR2 is YFSETQ. V trimming: 4 bases; J trimming: 0 bases; junction bases outside the gene matches: 3. The CDR3 has 14 amino acids. The CDR3 sequence is CASSKRDYQETQYF. CDR3 bases: TGCGCCAGCAGCAAGCGGGACTACCAAGAGACCCAGTACTTC. The variable domain in full, with the rest retrieved from reference TRBV5-1 and TRBJ2-5, is KAGVTQTPRYLIKTRGQQVTLSCSPISGHRSVSWYQQTPGQGLQFLFEYFSETQRNKGNFPGRFSGRQFSNSRSEMNVSTLELGDSALYLCASSKRDYQETQYFGPGTRLLVL.

The rearrangement joins TRBV10-3 to TRBJ2-7; D gene uncertain. The CDR3 length is 12 residues. The V gene's germline CDR1 is ENHRY and CDR2 SYGVKD. The ends were cut back, 5 bases at V and 0 bases at J, with 5 bases in the middle. For the CDR3, the DNA is TGTGCCATCAGTTCAGACTCCTACGAGCAGTACTTC. This encodes CAISSDSYEQYF.

This clonotype occurred many times. This chain joins TRBV5-4 and TRBJ2-2; 8 bases fit TRBD2. The CDR3 sequence is 14 residues long. Germline V gene lookup returns CDR1 SGHNT and CDR2 YYREEE (reference sequence). V shed 2 bases and J 7 bases; nucleotides not matched to a gene: 4. CDR3 bases: TGTGCCAGCAGCTTAGCGGGGGAAATCGGGGAGCTGTTTTTT. It specifies CASSLAGEIGELFF.

This clonotype was counted many times. The chain recombines TRBV12-3 or TRBV12-4 with TRBJ1-6, with unresolved D. Between the trimmed V and J ends, which lost 2 bases and 5 bases, there was a span of 1 base. This CDR3 is built from 12 residues. CDR3 DNA: TGTGCCAGCAGTTTAAATAATTCACCCCTCCACTTT. This translates into CASSLNNSPLHF.

This clonotype was recorded a few times. The chain joins TRBV9 to TRBJ1-2; tentative D call: TRBD1 (5 bases). The CDR3 runs 12 residues. From germline, CDR1 is SGDLS and CDR2 YYNGEE. V was shortened by 0 bases and J by 6 bases, with 6 bases between the two germline ends. The CDR3: CASSVGGDGYTF. The CDR3 bases are TGTGCCAGCAGCGTAGGAGGGGATGGCTACACCTTC. Using reference TRBV9 and TRBJ1-2 for the parts outside the CDR3, the full variable domain is DSGVTQTPKHLITATGQRVTLRCSPRSGDLSVYWYQQSLDQGLQFLIQYYNGEERAKGNILERFSAQQFPDLHSELNLSSLELGDSALYFCASSVGGDGYTFGSGTRLTVV.

This clonotype was detected ten times or more. This sequence joins TRBV6-5 and TRBJ2-3; 9 nucleotides align to TRBD2. V was clipped by 8 bases and J by 1 base; unmatched bases: 4. CDR1 is MNHEY, CDR2 SVGAGI, per germline. The CDR3 loop spans 14 amino acids. The chain's CDR3 is CASGSGGRTDTQYF. DNA of the CDR3: TGTGCCAGCGGTAGCGGGGGACGCACAGATACGCAGTATTTT.

This clonotype came up many times. This chain joins TRBV4-3 and TRBJ1-5; D ambiguous. The CDR3 is made up of 16 amino acids. CDR1 is LGHNA, CDR2 YSLEER, per germline. Trimming shortened V by 4 bases and J by 6 bases, and 19 bases separated the two germline ends. DNA for the CDR3: TGCGCCAGCAGCCCACGCTTTCCCTGGGCAGGTCAGCCCCAGCATTTT. Amino acid sequence: CASSPRFPWAGQPQHF.

The genes are TRBV19 and TRBJ1-6; tentatively, D is TRBD1 (5 bases). CDR1 is LNHDA and CDR2 is SQIVND in the germline V gene (reference sequence). The V and J ends lost 3 bases and 10 bases respectively, with 13 bases between them. The CDR3 runs to 14 residues. The CDR3 loop reads CASSISGAGSPLHF. The CDR3 nucleotides are TGTGCCAGTAGTATCAGCGGGGCAGGGTCACCCCTCCACTTT.

The CDR3 DNA is TGTGCCAGCAGTCCCCCCCCCGGGACAGTTACCACCGGGGAGCTGTTTTTT. Translation: CASSPPPGTVTTGELFF. V is TRBV6-1 and J is TRBJ2-2, with 7 positions matching TRBD1. The CDR3 is made up of 17 amino acids. V lost 5 bases and J lost 4; bases outside the gene matches: 13. Germline loops: CDR1 MNHNS, CDR2 SASEGT.

This clonotype was observed at least ten times. CDR3 sequence (DNA): TGTGCCAGCAGCTTACAGGGTGGAAACATTCAGTACTTC. It codes for CASSLQGGNIQYF. The chain joins TRBV7-2 to TRBJ2-4; possibly TRBD1 for D (5 bases). The CDR3 is 13 amino acids. In germline, CDR1 is SGHTA, CDR2 FQGNSA. V dropped 2 bases and J dropped 6 bases, with 8 bases sitting between them.

This clonotype showed up just a few times. The chain links TRBV3-1 to TRBJ1-1; D remains ambiguous. Trimming left V 6 bases short and J 7 bases short, with 15 bases between. This CDR3 has 13 residues. The germline V gene encodes CDR1 LGHDT and CDR2 YNNKEL (reference sequence). The CDR3 nucleotides are TGTGCCAGCAGTAAAAGATCTGGGATTGAAGCTTTCTTT. Encoded protein: CASSKRSGIEAFF.

The chain joins TRBV9 to TRBJ1-4; D is perhaps TRBD1 (5 bases). CDR3 length equals 15 residues. Deletions cut 2 bases from V and 5 bases from J, with 13 bases between. Looked up from germline, CDR1 is SGDLS and CDR2 is YYNGEE. The CDR3 region has the DNA TGTGCCAGCAGCGTTACCGGGACGAAAAATGAAAAACTGTTTTTT. Residues: CASSVTGTKNEKLFF.